This T cell receptor beta chain came from a study of metastatic and nonmetastatic thyroid tumors. The ends were cut back, 6 bases at V and 8 bases at J, with 26 bases in the middle. The CDR3 contains 17 residues. Germline V gene sequence: CDR1 MNHEY, CDR2 SVGAGI. This clone was seen at least ten times. Every patient underwent thyroid surgery untreated. TCRdb re-analyzed the PCR reads using MiXCR. This sample has tens of thousands of clones, with about 12% found just once. The chain is built from TRBV6-5 and TRBJ2-1; perhaps TRBD1 as D (9 bases). The receptor comes from a male donor with papillary thyroid cancer or a benign thyroid nodule (not recorded which). Some clones in this sample may be carry-over from other donors' samples. The sample was blood. The CDR3: CASRQGARGRKRDEQFF. CDR3 nucleotide sequence: TGTGCCAGCAGACAGGGGGCTCGCGGGAGGAAGAGGGATGAGCAGTTCTTC.